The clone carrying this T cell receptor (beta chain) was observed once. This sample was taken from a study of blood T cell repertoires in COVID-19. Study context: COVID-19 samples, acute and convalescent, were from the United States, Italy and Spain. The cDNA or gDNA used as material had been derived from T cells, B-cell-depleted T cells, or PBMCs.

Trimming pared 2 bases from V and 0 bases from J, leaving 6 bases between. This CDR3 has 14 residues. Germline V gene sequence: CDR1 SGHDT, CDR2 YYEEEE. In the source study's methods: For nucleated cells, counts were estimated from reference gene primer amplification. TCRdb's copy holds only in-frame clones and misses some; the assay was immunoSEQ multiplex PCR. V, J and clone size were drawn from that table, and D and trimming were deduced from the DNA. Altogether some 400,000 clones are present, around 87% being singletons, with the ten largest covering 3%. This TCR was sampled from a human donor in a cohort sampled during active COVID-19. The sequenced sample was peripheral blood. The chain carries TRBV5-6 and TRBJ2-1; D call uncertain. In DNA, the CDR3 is TGTGCCAGCAGCTTATTCTACTCCTACAATGAGCAGTTCTTC. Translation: CASSLFYSYNEQFF.